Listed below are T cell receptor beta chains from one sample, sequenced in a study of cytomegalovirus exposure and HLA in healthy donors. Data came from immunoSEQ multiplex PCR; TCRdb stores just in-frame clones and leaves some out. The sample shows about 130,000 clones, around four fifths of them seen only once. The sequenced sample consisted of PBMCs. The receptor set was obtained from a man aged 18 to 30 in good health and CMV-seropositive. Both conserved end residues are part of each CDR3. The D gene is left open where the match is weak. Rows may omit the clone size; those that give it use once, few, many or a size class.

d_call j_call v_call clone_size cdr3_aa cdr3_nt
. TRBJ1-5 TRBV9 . CASSVGGASNQPQHF TGTGCCAGCAGCGTAGGTGGGGCAAGCAATCAGCCCCAGCATTTT
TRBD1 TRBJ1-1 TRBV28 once CASRRTGGSGNTEAFF TGTGCCAGCAGACGCACAGGGGGGTCAGGGAACACTGAAGCTTTCTTT
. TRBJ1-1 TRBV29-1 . CSVVHSEAFF TGCAGCGTTGTCCACTCGGAAGCTTTCTTT
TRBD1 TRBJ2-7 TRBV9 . CASSVGSGGYSEQYF TGTGCCAGCAGCGTGGGATCAGGGGGTTATAGCGAGCAGTACTTC
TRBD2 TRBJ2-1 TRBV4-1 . CASSHPRGARFF TGCGCCAGCAGCCACCCGCGGGGGGCCCGGTTCTTC
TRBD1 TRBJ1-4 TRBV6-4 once CASSGYEQGAEEKLFF TGTGCCAGCAGTGGGTACGAACAGGGGGCTGAGGAAAAACTGTTTTTT
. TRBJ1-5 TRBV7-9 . CASSPGGAGRYSNQPQHF TGTGCCAGCAGCCCGGGGGGGGCAGGTCGATATAGCAATCAGCCCCAGCATTTT
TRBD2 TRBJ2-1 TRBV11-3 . CASSSGGAYNEQFF TGTGCCAGCAGCTCCGGGGGGGCCTACAATGAGCAGTTCTTC
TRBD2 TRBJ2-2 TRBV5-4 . CASSPAGGLELFF TGTGCCAGCAGCCCGGCGGGGGGACTGGAGCTGTTTTTT
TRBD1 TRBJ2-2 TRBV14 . CASSRQGNTGELFF TGTGCCAGCAGCCGACAGGGGAACACCGGGGAGCTGTTTTTT
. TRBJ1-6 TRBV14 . CASSQKSDRHSPLHF TGTGCCAGCAGCCAAAAGTCGGACAGACATTCACCCCTCCACTTT
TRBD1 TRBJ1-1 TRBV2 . CASSDGHRGPEAFF TGTGCCAGCAGTGATGGGCACAGGGGGCCTGAAGCTTTCTTT
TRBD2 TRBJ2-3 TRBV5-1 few CASSLNGGAADTQYF TGCGCCAGCAGCTTGAACGGGGGGGCGGCCGATACGCAGTATTTT
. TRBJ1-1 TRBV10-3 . CAIRALGAEAFF TGTGCCATCAGGGCTCTAGGGGCGGAAGCTTTCTTT
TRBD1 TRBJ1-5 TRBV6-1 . CASSEGQGGGQPQHF TGTGCCAGCAGTGAGGGACAGGGAGGAGGTCAGCCCCAGCATTTT
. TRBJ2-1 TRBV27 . CASSLDSYNEQFF TGTGCCAGCAGTTTGGACAGCTACAATGAGCAGTTCTTC
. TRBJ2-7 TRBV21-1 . CATLTRYEQYF TGTGCCACTCTAACCCGGTACGAGCAGTACTTC
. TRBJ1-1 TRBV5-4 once CASSFSWGANTEAFF TGTGCCAGCAGCTTCTCTTGGGGCGCGAACACTGAAGCTTTCTTT
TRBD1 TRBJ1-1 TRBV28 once CASSLWGQGMNTEAFF TGTGCCAGCAGTTTATGGGGACAGGGGATGAACACTGAGGCTTTCTTT
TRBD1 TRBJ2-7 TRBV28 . CASSGTGSFYEQYF TGTGCCAGCAGCGGGACAGGTTCTTTCTACGAGCAGTACTTC
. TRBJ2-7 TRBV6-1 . CASSEGQAYEQYF TGTGCCAGCAGTGAGGGACAAGCTTACGAGCAGTACTTC
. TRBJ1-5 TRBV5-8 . CASSSRDSNQPQHF TGTGCCAGCAGCTCTAGAGATAGCAATCAGCCCCAGCATTTT
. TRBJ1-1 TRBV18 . CASSPRQANTEAFF TGTGCCAGCTCACCAAGACAGGCTAACACTGAAGCTTTCTTT
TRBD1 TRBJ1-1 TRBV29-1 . CSVDRGITEAFF TGCAGCGTGGACAGGGGGATCACTGAAGCTTTCTTT
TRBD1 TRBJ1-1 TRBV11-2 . CASSRPGQGWTEAFF TGTGCCAGCAGCCGACCGGGACAGGGGTGGACTGAAGCTTTCTTT
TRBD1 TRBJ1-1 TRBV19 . CAIARGLNTEAFF TGTGCCATAGCCAGGGGGTTGAACACTGAAGCTTTCTTT
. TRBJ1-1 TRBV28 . CASSYREMRNTEAFF TGTGCCAGCAGTTACAGGGAGATGAGGAACACTGAAGCTTTCTTT
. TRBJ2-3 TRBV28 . CASRGGESDTQYF TGTGCCAGCAGGGGCGGGGAATCAGATACGCAGTATTTT
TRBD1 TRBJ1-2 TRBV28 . CASGSGQGYGYTF TGTGCCAGCGGATCGGGACAGGGGTATGGCTACACCTTC
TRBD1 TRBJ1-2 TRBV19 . CASSITGEWYGYTF TGTGCCAGTAGTATCACAGGGGAATGGTATGGCTACACCTTC
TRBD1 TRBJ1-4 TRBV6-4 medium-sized CASSPRTGRNEKLFF TGTGCCAGCAGCCCTCGGACAGGGAGGAATGAAAAACTGTTTTTT
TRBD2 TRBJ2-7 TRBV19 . CASSWGGTQYF TGTGCCAGTAGCTGGGGGGGTACCCAGTACTTC
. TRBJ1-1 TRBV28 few CASSFTGRAATEAFF TGTGCCAGCAGTTTTACAGGGAGGGCGGCCACTGAAGCTTTCTTT
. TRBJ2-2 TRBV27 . CASSYQGGLEGGELFF TGTGCCAGCAGTTACCAGGGGGGCCTGGAAGGCGGGGAGCTGTTTTTT
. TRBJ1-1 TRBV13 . CASSRGTEAFF TGTGCCAGCAGCCGGGGGACTGAAGCTTTCTTT
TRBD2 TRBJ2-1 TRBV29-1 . CSVEDQLAGGGYNEQFF TGCAGCGTTGAAGATCAACTAGCGGGGGGTGGCTACAATGAGCAGTTCTTC
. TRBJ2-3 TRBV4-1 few CASSQESRPGGNTQYF TGCGCCAGCAGCCAAGAGAGCCGACCCGGAGGGAATACGCAGTATTTT
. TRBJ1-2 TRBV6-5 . CASSYVGQAGRGYTF TGTGCCAGCAGTTACGTGGGGCAGGCTGGAAGAGGCTACACCTTC
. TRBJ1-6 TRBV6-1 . CASSETGGGSSYNSPLHF TGTGCCAGCAGTGAAACTGGGGGGGGCAGCTCCTATAATTCACCCCTCCACTTT
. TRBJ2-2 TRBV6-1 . CASSEETEIGELFF TGTGCCAGCAGTGAGGAGACAGAAATCGGGGAGCTGTTTTTT
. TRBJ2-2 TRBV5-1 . CASSAQGSGELFF TGCGCCAGCAGCGCTCAGGGTTCCGGGGAGCTGTTTTTT